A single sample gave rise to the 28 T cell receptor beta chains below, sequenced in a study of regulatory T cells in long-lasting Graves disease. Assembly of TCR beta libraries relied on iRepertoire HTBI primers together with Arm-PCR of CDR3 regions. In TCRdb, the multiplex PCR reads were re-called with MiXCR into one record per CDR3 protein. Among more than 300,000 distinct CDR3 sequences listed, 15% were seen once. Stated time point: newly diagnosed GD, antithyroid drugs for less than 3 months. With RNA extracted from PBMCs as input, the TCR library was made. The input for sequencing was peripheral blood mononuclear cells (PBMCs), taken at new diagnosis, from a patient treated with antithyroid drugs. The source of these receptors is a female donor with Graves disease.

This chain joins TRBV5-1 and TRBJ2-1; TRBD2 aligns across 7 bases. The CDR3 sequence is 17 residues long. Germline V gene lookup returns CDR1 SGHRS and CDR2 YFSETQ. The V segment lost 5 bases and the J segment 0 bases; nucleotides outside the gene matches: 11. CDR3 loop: CASSLRVAGYSYNEQFF. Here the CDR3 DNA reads TGCGCCAGCAGTCTGAGGGTAGCGGGCTACTCCTACAATGAGCAGTTCTTC.

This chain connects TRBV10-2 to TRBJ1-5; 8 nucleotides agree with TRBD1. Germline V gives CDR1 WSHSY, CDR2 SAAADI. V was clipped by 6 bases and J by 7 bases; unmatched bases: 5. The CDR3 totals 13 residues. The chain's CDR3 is CASSQGAAQPQHF. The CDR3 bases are TGCGCCAGCAGCCAGGGGGCTGCCCAGCCCCAGCATTTT.

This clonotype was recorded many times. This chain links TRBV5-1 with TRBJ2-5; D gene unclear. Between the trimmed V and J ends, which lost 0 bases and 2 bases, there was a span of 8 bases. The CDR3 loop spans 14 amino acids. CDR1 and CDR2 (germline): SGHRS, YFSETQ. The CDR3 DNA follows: TGCGCCAGCAGCTTGGCCCAACGGCAAGAGACCCAGTACTTC. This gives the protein CASSLAQRQETQYF.

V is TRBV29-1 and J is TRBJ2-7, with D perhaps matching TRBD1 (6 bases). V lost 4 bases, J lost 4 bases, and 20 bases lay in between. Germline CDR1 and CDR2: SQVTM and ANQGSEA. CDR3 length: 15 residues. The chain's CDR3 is CSVGASAGVDYEQYF. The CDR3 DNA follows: TGCAGCGTTGGGGCTTCGGCAGGGGTGGATTACGAGCAGTACTTC.

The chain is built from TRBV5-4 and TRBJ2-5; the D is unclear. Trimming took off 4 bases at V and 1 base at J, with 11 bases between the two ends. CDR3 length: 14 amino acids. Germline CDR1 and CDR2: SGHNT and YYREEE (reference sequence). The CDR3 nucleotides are TGTGCCAGCAGCCCGGAGCGCAGCCAAGAGACCCAGTACTTC. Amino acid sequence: CASSPERSQETQYF.

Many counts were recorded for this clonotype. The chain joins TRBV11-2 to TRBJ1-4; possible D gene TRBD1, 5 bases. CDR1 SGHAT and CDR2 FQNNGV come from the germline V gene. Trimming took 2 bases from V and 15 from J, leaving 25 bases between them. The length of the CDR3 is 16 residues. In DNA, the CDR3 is TGTGCCAGCAGCTTAAGCTCGTTCTGGGGCGGCGAGCCTATGTTTTTT. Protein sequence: CASSLSSFWGGEPMFF.

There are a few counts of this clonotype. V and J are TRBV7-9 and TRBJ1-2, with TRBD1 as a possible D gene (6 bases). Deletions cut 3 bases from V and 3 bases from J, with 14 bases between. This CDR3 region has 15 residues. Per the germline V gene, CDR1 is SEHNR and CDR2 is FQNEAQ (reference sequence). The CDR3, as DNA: TGTGCCAGCAGCTTCGGGGGGGGCGACGACTATGGCTACACCTTC. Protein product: CASSFGGGDDYGYTF.

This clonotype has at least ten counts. The CDR3 loop reads CAWKIPYTEAFF. CDR3 nucleotide sequence: TGTGCCTGGAAAATCCCCTACACTGAAGCTTTCTTT. The J gene is TRBJ1-1, the V gene TRBV30; D uncertain. Per the germline V gene, CDR1 is GTSNPN and CDR2 is SVGIG (reference sequence). CDR3 length equals 12 residues. V shed 4 bases and J shed 3 bases, with 9 bases lying between them.

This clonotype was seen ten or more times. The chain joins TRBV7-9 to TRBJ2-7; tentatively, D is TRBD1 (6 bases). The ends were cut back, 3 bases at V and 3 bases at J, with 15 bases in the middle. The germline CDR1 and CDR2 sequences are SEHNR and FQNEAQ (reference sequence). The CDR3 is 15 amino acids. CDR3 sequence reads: CASSFTDRSGYEQYF. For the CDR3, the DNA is TGTGCCAGCAGCTTTACTGACAGGTCGGGCTACGAGCAGTACTTC.

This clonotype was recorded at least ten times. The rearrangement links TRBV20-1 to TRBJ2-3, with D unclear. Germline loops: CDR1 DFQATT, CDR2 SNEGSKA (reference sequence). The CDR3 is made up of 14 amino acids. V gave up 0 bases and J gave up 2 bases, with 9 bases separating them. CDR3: CSARDSRPTDTQYF. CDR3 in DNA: TGCAGTGCTAGAGATTCGAGACCCACAGATACGCAGTATTTT.

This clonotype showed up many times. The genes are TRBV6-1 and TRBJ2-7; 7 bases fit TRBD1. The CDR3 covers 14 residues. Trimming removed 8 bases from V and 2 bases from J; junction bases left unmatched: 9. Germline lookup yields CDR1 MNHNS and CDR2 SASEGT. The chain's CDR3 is CASGINRGTYEQYF. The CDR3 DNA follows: TGTGCCAGCGGCATCAACAGGGGAACCTACGAGCAGTACTTC.

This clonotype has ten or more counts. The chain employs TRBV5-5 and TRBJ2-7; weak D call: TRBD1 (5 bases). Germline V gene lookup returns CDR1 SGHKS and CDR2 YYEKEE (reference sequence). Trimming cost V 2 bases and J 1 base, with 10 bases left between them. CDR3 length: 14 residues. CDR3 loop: CASSFSSGSYEQYF. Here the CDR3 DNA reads TGTGCCAGCAGCTTTTCTTCAGGGTCCTACGAGCAGTACTTC.

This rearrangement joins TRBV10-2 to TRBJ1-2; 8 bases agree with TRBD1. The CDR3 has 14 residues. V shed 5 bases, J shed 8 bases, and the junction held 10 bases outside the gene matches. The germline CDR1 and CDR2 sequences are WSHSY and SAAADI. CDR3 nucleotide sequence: TGCGCCAGCAGTCCACAGGACAGGGCCGCGGGCTACACCTTC. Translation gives CASSPQDRAAGYTF.

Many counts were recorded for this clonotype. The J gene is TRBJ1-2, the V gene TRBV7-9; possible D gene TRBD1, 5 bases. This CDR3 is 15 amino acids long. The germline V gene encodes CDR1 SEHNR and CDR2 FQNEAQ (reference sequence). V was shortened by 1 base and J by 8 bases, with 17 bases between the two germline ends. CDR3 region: CASSLDDSPVHGYTF. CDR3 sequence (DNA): TGTGCCAGCAGCTTAGACGACAGCCCCGTTCACGGCTACACCTTC.

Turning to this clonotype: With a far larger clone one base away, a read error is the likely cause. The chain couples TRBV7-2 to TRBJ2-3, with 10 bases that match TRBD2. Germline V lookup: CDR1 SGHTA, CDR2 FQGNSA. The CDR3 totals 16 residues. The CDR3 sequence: CACSLDASGGTDTQYF. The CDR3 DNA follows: TGTGCCTGCAGCCTGGACGCTAGCGGGGGAACAGATACGCAGTATTTT.

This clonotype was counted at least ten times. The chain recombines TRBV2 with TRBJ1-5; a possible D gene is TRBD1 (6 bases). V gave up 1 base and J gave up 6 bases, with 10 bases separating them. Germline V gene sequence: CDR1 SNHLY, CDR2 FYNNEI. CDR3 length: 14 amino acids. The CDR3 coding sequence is TGTGCCAGCAGTGAAGAAGGGGGAGGTCAGCCCCAGCATTTT. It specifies CASSEEGGGQPQHF.

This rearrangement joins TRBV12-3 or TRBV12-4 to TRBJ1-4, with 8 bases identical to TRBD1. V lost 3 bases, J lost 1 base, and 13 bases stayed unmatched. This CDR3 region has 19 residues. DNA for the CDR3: TGTGCCAGCAGTTTCGAGGACAGGGTCACAAAATTAACTAATGAAAAACTGTTTTTT. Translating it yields CASSFEDRVTKLTNEKLFF.

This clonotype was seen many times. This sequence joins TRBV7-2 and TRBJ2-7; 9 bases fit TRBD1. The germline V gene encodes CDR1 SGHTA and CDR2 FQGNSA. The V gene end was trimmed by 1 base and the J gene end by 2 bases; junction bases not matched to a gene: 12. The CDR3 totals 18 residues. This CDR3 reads CASSLVGGQGGGTYEQYF. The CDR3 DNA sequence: TGTGCCAGCAGCTTAGTAGGGGGACAGGGAGGTGGAACCTACGAGCAGTACTTC.

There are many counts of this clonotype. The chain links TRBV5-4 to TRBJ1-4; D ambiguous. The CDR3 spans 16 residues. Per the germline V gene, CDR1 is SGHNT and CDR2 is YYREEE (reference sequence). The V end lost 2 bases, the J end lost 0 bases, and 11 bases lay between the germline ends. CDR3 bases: TGTGCCAGCAGCTTAAGTGGTTCCGCAACTAATGAAAAACTGTTTTTT. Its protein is CASSLSGSATNEKLFF.

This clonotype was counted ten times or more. The CDR3 DNA is TGCAGTGCTCCACGTCTTGGACAGGACTCCTACAATGAGCAGTTCTTC. Protein: CSAPRLGQDSYNEQFF. The rearrangement joins TRBV20-1 to TRBJ2-1; 7 bases match TRBD1. CDR1 is DFQATT and CDR2 is SNEGSKA in the germline V gene (reference sequence). The CDR3 runs to 16 residues. Germline trimming cut 5 bases from V and 0 bases from J; bases unmatched to any gene: 10.

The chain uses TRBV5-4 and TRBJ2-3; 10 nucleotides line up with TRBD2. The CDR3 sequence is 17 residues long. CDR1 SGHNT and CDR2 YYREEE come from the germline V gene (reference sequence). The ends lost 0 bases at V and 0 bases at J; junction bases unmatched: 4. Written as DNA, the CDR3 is TGTGCCAGCAGCTTGGGAAGCGGGGGGGACAGCACAGATACGCAGTATTTT. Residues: CASSLGSGGDSTDTQYF.

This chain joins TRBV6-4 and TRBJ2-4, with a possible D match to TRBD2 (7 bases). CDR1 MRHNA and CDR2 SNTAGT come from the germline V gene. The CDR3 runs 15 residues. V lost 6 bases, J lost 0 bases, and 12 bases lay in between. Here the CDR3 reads CASRLGGAAKNIQYF. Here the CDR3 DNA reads TGTGCCAGCAGGTTAGGGGGGGCAGCCAAAAACATTCAGTACTTC.

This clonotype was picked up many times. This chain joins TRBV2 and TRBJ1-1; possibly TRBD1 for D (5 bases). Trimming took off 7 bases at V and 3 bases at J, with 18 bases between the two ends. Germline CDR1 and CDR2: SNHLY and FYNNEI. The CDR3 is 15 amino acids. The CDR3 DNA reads TGTGCCAGCACCTCTGGACTTGGGGGAGACACTGAAGCTTTCTTT. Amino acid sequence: CASTSGLGGDTEAFF. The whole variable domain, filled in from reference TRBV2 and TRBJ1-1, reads EPEVTQTPSHQVTQMGQEVILRCVPISNHLYFYWYRQILGQKVEFLVSFYNNEISEKSEIFDDQFSVERPDGSNFTLKIRSTKLEDSAMYFCASTSGLGGDTEAFFGQGTRLTVV.

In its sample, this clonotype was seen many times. The CDR3 here is CASSTQGEYGYTF. The CDR3 DNA is TGTGCCAGCAGTACCCAGGGGGAATATGGCTACACCTTC. This rearrangement joins TRBV28 to TRBJ1-2; 7 bases are shared with TRBD1. With V trimmed by 5 bases and J by 5 bases, 5 bases remained unmatched. From germline, CDR1 is MDHEN and CDR2 SYDVKM. This CDR3 has 13 residues.

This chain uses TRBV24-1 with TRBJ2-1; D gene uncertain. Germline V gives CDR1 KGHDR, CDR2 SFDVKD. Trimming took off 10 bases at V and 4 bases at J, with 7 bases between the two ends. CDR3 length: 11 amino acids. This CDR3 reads CATQNYNEQFF. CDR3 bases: TGTGCCACACAGAATTACAATGAGCAGTTCTTC.

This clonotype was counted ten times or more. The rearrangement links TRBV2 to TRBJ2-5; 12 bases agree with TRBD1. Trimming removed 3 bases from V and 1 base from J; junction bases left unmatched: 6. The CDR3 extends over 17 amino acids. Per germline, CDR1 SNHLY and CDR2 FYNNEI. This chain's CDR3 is CASSDPRDRGPQETQYF. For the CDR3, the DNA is TGTGCCAGCAGTGACCCCCGGGACAGGGGGCCCCAAGAGACCCAGTACTTC.

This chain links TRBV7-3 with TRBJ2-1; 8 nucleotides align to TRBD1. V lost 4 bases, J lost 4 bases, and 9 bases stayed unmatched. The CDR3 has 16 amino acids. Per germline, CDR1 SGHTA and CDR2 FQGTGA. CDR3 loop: CASSSPGTGPYNEQFF. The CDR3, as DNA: TGTGCCAGCAGCTCACCCGGGACAGGACCTTACAATGAGCAGTTCTTC.

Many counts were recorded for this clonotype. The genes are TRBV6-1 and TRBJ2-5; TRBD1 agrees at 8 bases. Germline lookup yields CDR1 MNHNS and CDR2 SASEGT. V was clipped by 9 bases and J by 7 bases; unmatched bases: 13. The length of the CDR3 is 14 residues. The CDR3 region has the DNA TGTGCCAGTAGAAGCGGACAGGGTTTCGGGACCCAGTACTTC. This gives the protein CASRSGQGFGTQYF.